One T cell receptor beta chain is described in this entry. Other DNA sequences in the same sample also yield this CDR3. Original processing methods: Amplifying reference gene primers gave estimates of nucleated cell counts. Profiled with immunoSEQ multiplex PCR; TCRdb holds only in-frame clones, not every one. V, J and clone size were drawn from that table, and D and trimming were deduced from the DNA. The table has a few hundred thousand clones, over 75% seen once. Trimming took 0 bases from V and 2 from J, leaving 5 bases between them. Germline V gene data show CDR1 as MNHEY and CDR2 as SMNVEV (reference sequence). The CDR3 is 14 residues long. This record belongs to a study of blood T cell repertoires in COVID-19. Whole-study context: Some COVID-19 samples were acute and others convalescent; all came from the United States, Italy and Spain.

This chain joins TRBV27 and TRBJ1-5; no definite D call. The TCR comes from a man in his thirties or forties who had recovered from COVID-19. The specimen was PBMCs or T cells enriched from blood (not recorded which). This CDR3 is CASSLSGGNQPQHF. Written as DNA, the CDR3 is TGTGCCAGCAGTTTATCCGGGGGCAATCAGCCCCAGCATTTT.